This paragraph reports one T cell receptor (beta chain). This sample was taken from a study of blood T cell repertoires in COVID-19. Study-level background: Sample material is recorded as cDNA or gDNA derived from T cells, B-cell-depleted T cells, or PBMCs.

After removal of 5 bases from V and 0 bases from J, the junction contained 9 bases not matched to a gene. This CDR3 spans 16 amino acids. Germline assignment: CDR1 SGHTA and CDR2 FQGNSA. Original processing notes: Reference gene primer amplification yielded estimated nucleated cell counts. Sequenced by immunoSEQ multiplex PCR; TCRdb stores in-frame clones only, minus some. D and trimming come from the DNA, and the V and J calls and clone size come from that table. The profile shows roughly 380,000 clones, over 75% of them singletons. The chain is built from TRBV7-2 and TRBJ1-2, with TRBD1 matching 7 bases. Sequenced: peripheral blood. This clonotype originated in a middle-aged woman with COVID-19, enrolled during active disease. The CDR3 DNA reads TGTGCCAGCAGCCCAAGGGCAGGGGGGTCTAACTATGGCTACACCTTC. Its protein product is CASSPRAGGSNYGYTF.